This T cell receptor (beta chain) was sequenced for a study of T cell responses to AZD1222 COVID-19 vaccine. Overall study findings and caveats: Baseline testing showed seropositivity in only a handful of AZD1222 recipients. There were mostly white British donors and more females than males, and clonal diversity was possibly underestimated. Targeting of unmutated variant regions was reportedly seen in nearly half of spike-specific TCRs.

Second-dose intervals of approximately 4 or approximately 12 weeks were pooled. The CDR3 runs 14 residues. Trimming took off 3 bases at V and 7 bases at J, with 10 bases between the two ends. CDR1 is SGHTA and CDR2 is FQGTGA in the germline V gene. Method: immunoSEQ multiplex PCR; TCRdb's copy keeps in-frame clones and lacks some. The repertoire holds fewer than 200,000 clones, with just over 85% as singletons. As to this clone: The antigen remains undetermined.

The V call is TRBV7-3, the J call TRBJ1-6; D not resolved. This specimen was peripheral blood, taken 28 days after the second AZD1222 dose. The TCR sequence derives from an adult who received the AZD1222 COVID-19 vaccine. CDR3 DNA: TGTGCCAGCAGCTTGAACAGCCTAAATTCACCCCTCCACTTT. Translation gives CASSLNSLNSPLHF.